This TCR beta chain was found in a study of blood T cell repertoires in COVID-19. Across the whole study: Italy, Spain and the United States were the sources of the convalescent and acute COVID-19 samples. Sample material is recorded as cDNA or gDNA derived from T cells, B-cell-depleted T cells, or PBMCs.

Trimming shortened V by 7 bases and J by 5 bases, and 21 bases separated the two germline ends. Germline V CDR1 and CDR2: SGHRS, YFSETQ. The CDR3 totals 15 residues. The repertoire was sequenced with immunoSEQ multiplex PCR; TCRdb's copy has only in-frame clones and lacks some. The table has 28,000 or so clones, just over 85% seen once. The rearrangement links TRBV5-1 to TRBJ1-1, with D perhaps matching TRBD1 (5 bases). Sample: peripheral blood. This sequence was found in a human donor in a cohort sampled during active COVID-19. The CDR3 sequence: CASRLGVWAITEAFF. The CDR3 DNA reads as TGCGCCAGCCGATTGGGGGTCTGGGCTATTACTGAAGCTTTCTTT.